The sequence of this TCR beta chain was determined in a study of T cell responses to AZD1222 COVID-19 vaccine (dated by TCRdb to 2020 to 2023). Turning to the overall study: Because spike-specific TCR depth and breadth did not differ between the two schedules, AZD1222 recipients who got a second dose at roughly 4 weeks were pooled with those who got a second dose at roughly 12 weeks. A total of just over 230 trial participants underwent TCR sequencing, of whom about 210 had received two doses of AZD1222 and roughly 26 had received two doses of the MenACWY control vaccine. Trial participants were enrolled by age into subgroups of 18-55, 56-69 and 70-plus years, and about 150, 27 and 61 TCR-sequenced participants, respectively, were included in these subgroups. On the study overall, not on this receptor specifically: Conclusions about previously exposed vaccinees are limited because only five to seven AZD1222 recipients were SARS-CoV-2 seropositive at baseline. Most participants were white British and females outnumbered males, and the authors suggested that clonal diversity may have been underestimated. Epitopes outside the regions mutated in the B.1.351 and B.1.1.7 variants were reportedly recognized by nearly half of the unique spike-specific TCRs. CD4 TCRs associated with the vaccine covered the entire spike protein, and the dominant responses were in regions 160-218 and 743-854. The 56-69-year group was small, and its depth increase did not reach significance, likely because of low power. A significant rise in spike-specific TCR breadth and depth was observed after two AZD1222 doses relative to day 0 and relative to MenACWY recipients. Because no day 14 peak-response samples were available, repertoires were characterized only after the peak T cell response.

The CDR3 regions of human TCRbeta chains were analyzed by immunosequencing. Per the source publication's procedure: Repertoire TCRs were matched against a reference library of SARS-CoV-2-specific TCRs generated with the MIRA antigen-specificity platform. Breadth was defined as the fraction of unique TCRs that were SARS-CoV-2-associated, and depth was defined as the fraction of total T cells that were SARS-CoV-2-associated. Each spike-specific TCR was assigned to its reactive spike region and to a CD4 or CD8 class using the MIRA data. Log10-transformed breadth and depth values were compared by one-way ANOVA with Sidak's multiple comparisons tests. TCRdb limited this immuneACCESS table to in-frame rearrangements with V and J called. A share of clones is missing; checked studies link under half to unresolved V genes, and the rest is unexplained. V and J calls and clone size are copied from that table; D and trimming were computed from the DNA. Present in this sample are 100,000 to 120,000 clones, 88% of which were seen just once. In total, the top ten clones hold around 1.6% of the sample.

This specimen's time point label, per the study, means: baseline before first vaccination. The vaccinee samples were drawn from two UK trials, COV001 and COV002, one of which was a single-blind randomized controlled phase 2/3 trial testing AZD1222 (ChAdOx1 nCoV-19) in healthy adults. For TCRbeta chain sequencing, PBMC samples from trial participants were taken at day 0 and at day 28 after the second dose. The CDR3 measures 13 amino acids from cysteine to phenylalanine. Only the CDR3 portion is preserved as DNA: 39 bases, with reading frame beginning at the first base. The germline V gene specifies MRHNA as CDR1 and SNTAGT as CDR2. V is pared back by 2 bases and J by 5 bases, with 8 bases lying between the germline termini. Regarding this clone: Its antigen remains unidentified. No base qualities exist here, and no much larger clone lies one base off it.

The source of this sequence is an adult in good health. The starting material was peripheral blood, obtained on day 0 of AZD1222 vaccination. The sequence links TRBV6-4 to TRBJ2-3; the D segment cannot be called with confidence. The sequenced DNA is TGTGCCAGCAGTGACGGGCCTGAAGATACGCAGTATTTT. It translates to CASSDGPEDTQYF.